A selection of T cell receptor beta chains follows, all from one sample in a study of CD8 T cells in Susac syndrome. One entry per CDR3 protein results from TCRdb running MiXCR on the immunoSEQ multiplex PCR reads. The sample includes a few hundred thousand distinct CDR3 sequences, around 95% of them seen just once. Source material: CD4+ T cells from PBMCs. These TCRs come from a human donor with multiple sclerosis. The CDR3 runs from the conserved cysteine through the conserved F or W. D genes are given only for firm matches. Expanded clones get a size class; other rows say once, few or many, or leave the size out.

V gene	D gene	clone size	J gene	CDR3 DNA	CDR3 protein
TRBV9	TRBD1	-	TRBJ2-3	TGTGCCAGCAGCCCAGAAGGGACAGGGGACACAGATACGCAGTATTTT	CASSPEGTGDTDTQYF
TRBV28	-	-	TRBJ1-5	TGTGCCAGCAGCATGCGAGGAGGGGGACAGCCCCAGCATTTT	CASSMRGGGQPQHF
TRBV3-1	TRBD1	-	TRBJ2-2	TGTGCCAGCAGGCTTACCGGGACAGGGGACACCGGGGAGCTGTTTTTT	CASRLTGTGDTGELFF
TRBV29-1	-	-	TRBJ2-1	TGCAGCGTTAAGTTCCGCGGACAGCGCTCCTACAATGAGCGGTTCTTC	CSVKFRGQRSYNERFF
TRBV2	-	once	TRBJ1-2	TGTGCCAGCAGTGAATTGGAGATCGCTAACTATGGCTACACCTTC	CASSELEIANYGYTF
TRBV5-1	TRBD2	-	TRBJ2-1	TGCGCCAGCAGCTTGGTACTAGCGAATGAGCAGTTCTTC	CASSLVLANEQFF
TRBV5-1	TRBD2	-	TRBJ2-3	TGCGCCAGCAGCTCGCCTAGCGGGAGGGCCTGGGATACGCAGTATTTT	CASSSPSGRAWDTQYF
TRBV12-3/TRBV12-4	-	-	TRBJ1-5	TGTGCCAGCAGAATAGACAGACAGCCCCAGCATTTT	CASRIDRQPQHF
TRBV10-3	-	-	TRBJ2-1	TGTGCCATCAGTGAGCGGGGTGCCACATACAATGAGCAGTTCTTC	CAISERGATYNEQFF
TRBV30	TRBD1	-	TRBJ2-6	TGTGCCTACCGACAGGGGCCAAACTCTGGGGCCAACGTCCTGACTTTC	CAYRQGPNSGANVLTF
TRBV7-9	-	-	TRBJ1-5	TGTGCCAGCAGCCAGGACAGAAGCAATCAGCCCCAGCATTTT	CASSQDRSNQPQHF
TRBV14	-	-	TRBJ1-1	TGTGCCAGCAGCACACAGGAAGGCGCTGAAGCTTTCTTT	CASSTQEGAEAFF
TRBV21-1	-	-	TRBJ1-1	TGTGCCAGCACCAAGAACACTGAAGCTTTCTTT	CASTKNTEAFF
TRBV29-1	-	-	TRBJ2-4	TGCAGCGTTGAACTAGCCAAAAACATTCAGTACTTC	CSVELAKNIQYF
TRBV18	-	-	TRBJ1-2	TGTGCCAGCTCGCCCTCGGGGCAAATCTATGGCTACACCTTC	CASSPSGQIYGYTF
TRBV3-1	-	-	TRBJ2-1	TGTGCCAGCAGCCGAATAGGGGCTAACTACAATGAGCAGTTCTTC	CASSRIGANYNEQFF
TRBV7-9	TRBD1	-	TRBJ2-6	TGTGCCAGTCCGAGACAGGGCAAGAGTCTGGCCAACGTCCTGACTTTC	CASPRQGKSLANVLTF
TRBV25-1	TRBD1	-	TRBJ2-1	TGTGCCAGCAGTGATTCCGACAGGGGAATAGGCAATGAGCAGTTCTTC	CASSDSDRGIGNEQFF
TRBV27	-	-	TRBJ2-7	TGTGCCAGCAGTTTACAGGGGCCGATCTACGAGCAGTACTTC	CASSLQGPIYEQYF
TRBV29-1	-	-	TRBJ1-1	TGCAGCGTTGATGGGGCGCTTGGCACTGAAGCTTTCTTT	CSVDGALGTEAFF
TRBV9	TRBD2	-	TRBJ2-7	TGTGCCAGCAGCGTAGCTCTGTCAACGGGAGGCGTGGACGAGCAGTACTTC	CASSVALSTGGVDEQYF
TRBV7-9	-	once	TRBJ2-5	TGTGCCAGCAGCTTACTTTCAGCAGGGAGGGAGACCCAGTACTTC	CASSLLSAGRETQYF
TRBV7-9	TRBD1	-	TRBJ2-7	TGTGCCAGCAGCCAAGAGGGGACAGGGGAGTACTTC	CASSQEGTGEYF
TRBV28	-	-	TRBJ2-7	TGTGCCAGCACCAGCGAGTCCTACGAGCAGTACTTC	CASTSESYEQYF
TRBV20-1	-	-	TRBJ2-7	TGCAGTGCCGGACCTCTAGGCCCCTACGAGCAGTACTTC	CSAGPLGPYEQYF
TRBV7-9	-	-	TRBJ2-5	TGTGCCAGCGGAACAAATCGGGAGACCCAGTACTTC	CASGTNRETQYF
TRBV3-1	-	-	TRBJ1-5	TGTGCCAGCAGCCAGGAGGGGGTACGTGGGCAGCCCCAGCATTTT	CASSQEGVRGQPQHF
TRBV29-1	-	-	TRBJ2-7	TGCAGCGTGATTCCGGGGGGCCGCTCCTACGAGCAGTACTTC	CSVIPGGRSYEQYF
TRBV7-2	-	-	TRBJ2-4	TGTGCCAGCAGCTTAGAACGCCACCCAAACATTCAGTACTTC	CASSLERHPNIQYF
TRBV27	TRBD1	-	TRBJ2-7	TGTGCCAGCAGTGCCCCCCAACAGGGGGCTTTTGCGCAGTACTTC	CASSAPQQGAFAQYF
TRBV30	-	-	TRBJ1-1	TGTGCCTACACACCCAGGGCTAAGACTGAAGCTTTCTTT	CAYTPRAKTEAFF
TRBV3-1	TRBD1	-	TRBJ1-2	TGTGCCAGCAGCCAAGATTGGACAGGCCGCAGCTACACCTTC	CASSQDWTGRSYTF
TRBV27	-	-	TRBJ2-1	TGTGCCAGCGGCCCCCGCCAGAGCTCCTACAATGAGCAGTTCTTC	CASGPRQSSYNEQFF
TRBV5-6	TRBD1	-	TRBJ1-2	TGTGCCAGCGGAACGGACAGGGAAAGCTATGGCTACACCTTC	CASGTDRESYGYTF
TRBV19	TRBD1	-	TRBJ1-2	TGTGCCAGTCGAAAATGGGGACAGGGGGCGCAGGATGGCTACACCTTC	CASRKWGQGAQDGYTF
TRBV29-1	TRBD1	-	TRBJ2-2	TGCAGCGTTGGACAGGGGAGGAAGGCCGGGGAGCTGTTTTTT	CSVGQGRKAGELFF
TRBV30	TRBD2	-	TRBJ2-7	TGTGCCTACCTAGCGGGAGCCTACGAGCAGTACTTC	CAYLAGAYEQYF
TRBV7-9	TRBD1	-	TRBJ1-2	TGTGCCAGCAGCTTAGCACAGGGGGCTGTCTATGGCTACACCTTC	CASSLAQGAVYGYTF
TRBV23-1	TRBD1	-	TRBJ1-2	TGCGCCAGCAGACCTCCTGACAGGGGTCGACCTAACTATGGCTACACCTTC	CASRPPDRGRPNYGYTF
TRBV18	-	once	TRBJ2-7	TGTGCCAGCTCGCCGCCTGACAGCTCCTACGAGCAGTACTTC	CASSPPDSSYEQYF
TRBV29-1	TRBD1	-	TRBJ2-7	TGCAGCGTCGAAGGGGACAGGGGAGTATCCTACGAGCAGTACTTC	CSVEGDRGVSYEQYF
TRBV30	-	-	TRBJ2-5	TGTGCCTGGAGTGTAAAACGCTGGGAGACCCAGTACTTC	CAWSVKRWETQYF
TRBV29-1	-	-	TRBJ1-1	TGCAGCGTTGACCGCAGGGGTCTGAGGAACACTGAAGCTTTCTTT	CSVDRRGLRNTEAFF
TRBV6-6	-	-	TRBJ1-5	TGTGCCAGCAGCTGGACAGCCAACCAGCCCCAGCATTTT	CASSWTANQPQHF
TRBV12-3/TRBV12-4	-	-	TRBJ2-4	TGTGCCAGCAGTTGGGTAGGGACACTAGCCAAAAACATTCAGTACTTC	CASSWVGTLAKNIQYF
TRBV15	TRBD2	once	TRBJ2-3	TGTGCCACCAGCAGAGATTACGGGGGGTTCCGACTCACAGATACGCAGTATTTT	CATSRDYGGFRLTDTQYF
TRBV21-1	-	-	TRBJ2-4	TGTGCCAGCCAGGGGGGCAAGCTAGCCAAAAACATTCAGTACTTC	CASQGGKLAKNIQYF
TRBV6-5	TRBD1	-	TRBJ2-2	TGTGCCAGCAGGACAGGGGGCACCGGGGAGCTGTTTTTT	CASRTGGTGELFF